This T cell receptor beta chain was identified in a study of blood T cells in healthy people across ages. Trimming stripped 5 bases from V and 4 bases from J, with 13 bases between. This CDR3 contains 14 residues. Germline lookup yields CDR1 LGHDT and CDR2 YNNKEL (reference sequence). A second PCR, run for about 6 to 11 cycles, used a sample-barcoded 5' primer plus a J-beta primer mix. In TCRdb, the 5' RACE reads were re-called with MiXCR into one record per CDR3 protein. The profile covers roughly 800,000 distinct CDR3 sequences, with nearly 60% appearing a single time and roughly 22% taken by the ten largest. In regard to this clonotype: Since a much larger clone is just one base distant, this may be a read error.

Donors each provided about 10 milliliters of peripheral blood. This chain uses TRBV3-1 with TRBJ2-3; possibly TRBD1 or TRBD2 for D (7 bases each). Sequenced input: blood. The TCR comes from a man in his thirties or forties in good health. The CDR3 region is CASSAQGGADTQYF. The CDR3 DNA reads TGTGCCAGCAGCGCTCAGGGGGGGGCAGATACGCAGTATTTT.